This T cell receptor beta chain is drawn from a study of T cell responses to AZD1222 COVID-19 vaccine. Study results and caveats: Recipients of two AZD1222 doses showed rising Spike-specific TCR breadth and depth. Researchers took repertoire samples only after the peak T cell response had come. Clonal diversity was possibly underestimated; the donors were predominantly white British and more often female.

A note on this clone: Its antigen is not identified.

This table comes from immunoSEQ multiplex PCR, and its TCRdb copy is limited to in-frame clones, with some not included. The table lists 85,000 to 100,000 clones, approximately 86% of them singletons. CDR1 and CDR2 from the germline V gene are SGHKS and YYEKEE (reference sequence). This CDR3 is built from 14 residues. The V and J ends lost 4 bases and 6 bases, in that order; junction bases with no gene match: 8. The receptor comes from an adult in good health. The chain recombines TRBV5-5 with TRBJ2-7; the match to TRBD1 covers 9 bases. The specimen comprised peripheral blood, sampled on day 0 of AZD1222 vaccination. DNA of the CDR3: TGTGCCAGCAGCCCGGGACAGGGCGGGATCGAGCAGTACTTC. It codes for CASSPGQGGIEQYF. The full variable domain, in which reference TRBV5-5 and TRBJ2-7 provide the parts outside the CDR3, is DAGVTQSPTHLIKTRGQQVTLRCSPISGHKSVSWYQQVLGQGPQFIFQYYEKEERGRGNFPDRFSARQFPNYSSELNVNALLLGDSALYLCASSPGQGGIEQYFGPGTRLTVT.